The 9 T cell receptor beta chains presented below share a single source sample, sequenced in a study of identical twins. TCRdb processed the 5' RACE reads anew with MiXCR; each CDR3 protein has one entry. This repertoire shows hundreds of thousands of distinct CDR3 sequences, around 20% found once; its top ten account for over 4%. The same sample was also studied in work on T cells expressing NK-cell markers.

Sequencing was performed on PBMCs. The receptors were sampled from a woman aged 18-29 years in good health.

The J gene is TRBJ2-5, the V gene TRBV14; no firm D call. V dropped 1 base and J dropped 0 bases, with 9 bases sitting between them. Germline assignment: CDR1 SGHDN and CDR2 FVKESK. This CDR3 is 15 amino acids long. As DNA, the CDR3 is TGTGCCAGCAGCCAAGTCCGGCAGTACCAAGAGACCCAGTACTTC. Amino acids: CASSQVRQYQETQYF.

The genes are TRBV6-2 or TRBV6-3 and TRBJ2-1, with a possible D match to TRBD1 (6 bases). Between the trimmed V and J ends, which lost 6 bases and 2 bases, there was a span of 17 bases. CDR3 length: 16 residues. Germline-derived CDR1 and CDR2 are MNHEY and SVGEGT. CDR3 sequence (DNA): TGTGCCAGCAGAACAGGGAATAGTAGGACCTACAATGAGCAGTTCTTC. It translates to CASRTGNSRTYNEQFF.

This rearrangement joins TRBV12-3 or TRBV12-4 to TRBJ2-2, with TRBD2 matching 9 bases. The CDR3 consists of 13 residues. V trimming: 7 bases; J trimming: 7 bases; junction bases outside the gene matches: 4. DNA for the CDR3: TGTGCCAGCAAGAGCGGGGGGATCGGGGAGCTGTTTTTT. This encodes CASKSGGIGELFF.

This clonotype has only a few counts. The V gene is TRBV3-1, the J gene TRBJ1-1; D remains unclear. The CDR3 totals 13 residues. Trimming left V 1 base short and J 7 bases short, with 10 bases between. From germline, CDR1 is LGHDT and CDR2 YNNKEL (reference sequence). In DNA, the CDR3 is TGTGCCAGCAGCCAAGGGAACCCAGTTGAAGCTTTCTTT. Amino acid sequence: CASSQGNPVEAFF.

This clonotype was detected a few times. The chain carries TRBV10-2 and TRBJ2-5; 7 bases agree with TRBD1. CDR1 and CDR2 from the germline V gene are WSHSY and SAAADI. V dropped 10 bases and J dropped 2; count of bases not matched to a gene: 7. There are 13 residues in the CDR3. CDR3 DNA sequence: TGCGCCATTTCCGGGACAGCTCAAGAGACCCAGTACTTC. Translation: CAISGTAQETQYF.

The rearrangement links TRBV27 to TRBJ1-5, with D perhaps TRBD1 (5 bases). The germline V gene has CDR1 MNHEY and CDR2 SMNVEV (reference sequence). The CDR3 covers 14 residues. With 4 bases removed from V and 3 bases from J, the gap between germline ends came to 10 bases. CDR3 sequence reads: CASSSPGPNQPQHF. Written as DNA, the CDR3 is TGTGCCAGCAGTTCACCAGGGCCCAATCAGCCCCAGCATTTT.

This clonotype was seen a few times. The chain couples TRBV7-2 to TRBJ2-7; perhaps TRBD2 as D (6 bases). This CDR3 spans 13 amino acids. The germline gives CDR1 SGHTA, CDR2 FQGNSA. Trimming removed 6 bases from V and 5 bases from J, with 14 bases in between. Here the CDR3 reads CASSRLDSHEQYF. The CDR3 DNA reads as TGTGCCAGCAGTCGACTAGACAGCCACGAGCAGTACTTC.

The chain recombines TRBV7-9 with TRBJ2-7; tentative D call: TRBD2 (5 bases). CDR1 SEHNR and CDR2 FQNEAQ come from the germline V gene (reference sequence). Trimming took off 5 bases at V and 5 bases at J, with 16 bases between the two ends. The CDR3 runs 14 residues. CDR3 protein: CASSKGGVIHEQYF. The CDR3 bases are TGTGCCAGCAGCAAAGGAGGTGTAATCCACGAGCAGTACTTC.

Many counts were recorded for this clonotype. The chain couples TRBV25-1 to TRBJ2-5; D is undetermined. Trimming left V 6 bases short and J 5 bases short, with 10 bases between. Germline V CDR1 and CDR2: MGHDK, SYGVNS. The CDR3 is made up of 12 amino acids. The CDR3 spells CASRAVKETQYF. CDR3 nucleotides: TGTGCCAGCAGGGCGGTGAAGGAGACCCAGTACTTC.